These 31 T cell receptor beta chains came from one sample sequenced in a study of shared clonotypes between healthy human individuals. Only in-frame clones appear in the TCRdb table, and some are missing; sequencing was by immunoSEQ multiplex PCR. The sample lists some 2.4 million clones, 90% to 95% occurring once. The material sequenced was naive CD4+ T cells from PBMCs. Sample subset: CD45RA+ positively selected. The receptors derive from a man younger than 35 in good health. Some clones in this sample may be carry-over from other donors' samples.

The chain couples TRBV1 to TRBJ1-2. TRBV1 corresponds to a pseudogene. This CDR3 is built from 11 residues. The CDR3 sequence: CTSSFAHGYTF. The CDR3 bases are TGCACCAGCAGTTTCGCCCATGGCTACACCTTC.

This chain links TRBV2 with TRBJ2-7, with D perhaps TRBD2 (6 bases). CDR1 is SNHLY and CDR2 is FYNNEI in the germline V gene. V gave up 4 bases and J gave up 2 bases, with 12 bases separating them. The CDR3 runs to 14 residues. The CDR3 DNA reads as TGTGCCAGCAGTGGACGGGGGTCAACCTACGAGCAGTACTTC. It translates to CASSGRGSTYEQYF. Complete variable domain (other parts from reference TRBV2 and TRBJ2-7): EPEVTQTPSHQVTQMGQEVILRCVPISNHLYFYWYRQILGQKVEFLVSFYNNEISEKSEIFDDQFSVERPDGSNFTLKIRSTKLEDSAMYFCASSGRGSTYEQYFGPGTRLTVT.

The chain combines TRBV6-1 with TRBJ1-5, with 8 bases identical to TRBD1. In germline, CDR1 is MNHNS, CDR2 SASEGT. V lost 9 bases to trimming and J lost 3 bases; unmatched junction nucleotides: 7. The CDR3 has 14 amino acids. The CDR3 DNA is TGTGCCAGATATGGACAGGGACTCAATCAGCCCCAGCATTTT. Translation: CARYGQGLNQPQHF.

CDR3 residues: CASSRPGDRGAPQHF. CDR3 DNA: TGTGCCAGTAGCAGGCCTGGGGACAGGGGGGCGCCCCAGCATTTT. The chain combines TRBV19 with TRBJ1-5, with 11 bases lining up with TRBD1. The ends lost 6 bases at V and 9 bases at J; junction bases unmatched: 10. The CDR3 has 15 amino acids. Germline CDR1 and CDR2: LNHDA and SQIVND (reference sequence).

For the CDR3, the DNA is TGTGCCAGCAGCTCGGACCGGGGAAACACCATATATTTT. Translated: CASSSDRGNTIYF. The genes are TRBV5-4 and TRBJ1-3; D unclear. Trimming cost V 3 bases and J 4 bases, with 8 bases left between them. CDR1 and CDR2 from the germline V gene are SGHNT and YYREEE (reference sequence). There are 13 residues in the CDR3.

This clone was seen once. The chain uses TRBV5-5 and TRBJ1-4; perhaps TRBD1 as D (5 bases). CDR1 is SGHKS and CDR2 is YYEKEE in the germline V gene (reference sequence). This CDR3 region has 14 residues. V dropped 4 bases and J dropped 8 bases, with 15 bases sitting between them. The CDR3, as DNA: TGTGCCAGCAGCGAAGTCAGGGTGCGCGAAAAACTGTTTTTT. Translation: CASSEVRVREKLFF.

This chain connects TRBV4-1 to TRBJ2-1, with TRBD2 identical over 10 bases. There are 16 residues in the CDR3. The germline CDR1 and CDR2 sequences are MGHRA and YSYEKL. V trimming: 5 bases; J trimming: 4 bases; junction bases outside the gene matches: 8. This CDR3 is CASSSGQREGYNEQFF. In DNA form, the CDR3 reads TGCGCCAGCAGCAGTGGACAGCGGGAGGGATACAATGAGCAGTTCTTC.

Concerning this clone itself: In the same sample, other DNA sequences code for this CDR3. The chain carries TRBV7-3 and TRBJ2-2, with TRBD2 matching over 12 bases. V trimming: 2 bases; J trimming: 5 bases; junction bases outside the gene matches: 0. The germline V gene encodes CDR1 SGHTA and CDR2 FQGTGA. The CDR3 spans 15 residues. For the CDR3, the DNA is TGTGCCAGCAGCTTAGGACTAGCGGGGACCGGGGAGCTGTTTTTT. This codes for CASSLGLAGTGELFF.

The chain employs TRBV27 and TRBJ1-4; D possibly corresponds to TRBD1 (6 bases). V was trimmed by 5 bases and J by 7 bases, leaving 23 bases between them. The CDR3 contains 17 residues. The V gene's germline CDR1 is MNHEY and CDR2 SMNVEV (reference sequence). The CDR3 DNA reads as TGTGCCAGCAGTCCCTCCGGGTTTTATTGGGGGCGTGAAAAACTGTTTTTT. It yields the protein CASSPSGFYWGREKLFF.

The DNA for the CDR3 is TGTGCCAGCAGCTTAGTGGGCAGGGGGAGCACAGATACGCAGTATTTT. Translation: CASSLVGRGSTDTQYF. The rearrangement joins TRBV7-2 to TRBJ2-3; 7 bases are shared with TRBD1. The CDR3 totals 16 residues. The V and J ends lost 1 base and 0 bases, in that order; junction bases with no gene match: 4. Germline-derived CDR1 and CDR2 are SGHTA and FQGNSA.

This chain joins TRBV7-8 and TRBJ2-2, with D perhaps TRBD2 (5 bases). From germline, CDR1 is SGHVS and CDR2 FQNEAQ. The CDR3 totals 14 residues. The ends were cut back, 4 bases at V and 4 bases at J, with 10 bases in the middle. The CDR3 spells CASSSQRFTGELFF. Written as DNA, the CDR3 is TGTGCCAGCAGCTCGCAGCGGTTCACCGGGGAGCTGTTTTTT.

The rearrangement joins TRBV7-9 to TRBJ2-1; 9 bases line up with TRBD1. V shed 5 bases and J 7 bases; nucleotides not matched to a gene: 12. Germline CDR1 reads SEHNR; CDR2 reads FQNEAQ (reference sequence). The length of the CDR3 is 16 residues. The CDR3 DNA is TGTGCCAGCAGCGCACCCACAGGGGGCAAGGGTAATGAGCAGTTCTTC. It translates to CASSAPTGGKGNEQFF.

About this clone: This same CDR3 is encoded by further DNA sequences in the sample. This chain joins TRBV19 and TRBJ2-3, with TRBD1 as a possible D gene (6 bases). The V end lost 1 base, the J end lost 1 base, and 6 bases lay between the germline ends. Germline V CDR1 and CDR2: LNHDA, SQIVND (reference sequence). The CDR3 runs to 14 residues. The CDR3 bases are TGTGCCAGTAGTATAGGACAGGGCACAGATACGCAGTATTTT. It encodes CASSIGQGTDTQYF. Supplemented by reference TRBV19 and TRBJ2-3, the full variable domain reads DGGITQSPKYLFRKEGQNVTLSCEQNLNHDAMYWYRQDPGQGLRLIYYSQIVNDFQKGDIAEGYSVSREKKESFPLTVTSAQKNPTAFYLCASSIGQGTDTQYFGPGTRLTVL.

The chain recombines TRBV4-1 with TRBJ2-1, with 7 positions matching TRBD2. The junction had 7 bases not matched to a gene; V was cut back by 4 bases and J by 1 base. The CDR3 runs to 16 residues. Germline values: CDR1 MGHRA, CDR2 YSYEKL. As DNA, the CDR3 is TGCGCCAGCAGCCCTAGCGGAATTACTTCCTACAATGAGCAGTTCTTC. Translating gives CASSPSGITSYNEQFF.

The chain carries TRBV21-1 and TRBJ2-2; the table calls TRBD2, which could not be checked here. TRBV21-1 is an annotated pseudogene. The CDR3 is 15 amino acids. CDR3 amino acids: CASPGTSGNTGELFF. The CDR3 nucleotides are TGTGCCAGCCCCGGGACTAGCGGGAACACCGGGGAGCTGTTTTTT.

V and J are TRBV10-3 and TRBJ1-1; 11 bases are shared with TRBD1. Germline loops: CDR1 ENHRY, CDR2 SYGVKD. Trimming removed 5 bases from V and 11 bases from J; junction bases left unmatched: 10. CDR3 length: 14 residues. CDR3 protein: CAISSQDRGQGAFF. In DNA form, the CDR3 reads TGTGCCATCAGTAGTCAGGACAGGGGGCAGGGGGCTTTCTTT.

The chain employs TRBV5-1 and TRBJ1-1; D gene unclear. CDR3 length: 16 amino acids. With 4 bases removed from V and 0 bases from J, the gap between germline ends came to 16 bases. CDR1 is SGHRS, CDR2 YFSETQ, per germline. CDR3 residues: CASSPTPRRMNTEAFF. CDR3 coding DNA: TGCGCCAGCAGCCCGACCCCCAGGCGCATGAACACTGAAGCTTTCTTT.

This chain links TRBV5-3 with TRBJ2-7; D not certain. TRBV5-3 is an ORF, with its function uncertain. The CDR3 sequence is 13 residues long. Between the trimmed V and J ends, which lost 0 bases and 5 bases, there was a span of 9 bases. The DNA of the CDR3 is TGTGCCAGAAGCTTGGTTTTATTCCACGAGCAGTACTTC. Its protein product is CARSLVLFHEQYF.

With regard to this clone: Additional DNA sequences in this sample encode the identical CDR3. The V and J genes are TRBV7-9 and TRBJ1-1; D uncertain. Germline values: CDR1 SEHNR, CDR2 FQNEAQ (reference sequence). This CDR3 is built from 14 residues. Trimming shortened V by 6 bases and J by 0 bases, and 11 bases separated the two germline ends. The CDR3 here is CASSSGSLNTEAFF. In nucleotides, the CDR3 is TGTGCCAGCAGTTCCGGGTCACTGAACACTGAAGCTTTCTTT.

CDR3 region: CASSLDGSGYTF. Written as DNA, the CDR3 is TGTGCCAGCAGCTTGGATGGGAGCGGCTACACCTTC. The J gene is TRBJ1-2, the V gene TRBV7-2; no reliable D call. The V gene's germline CDR1 is SGHTA and CDR2 FQGNSA. The length of the CDR3 is 12 residues. V was cut by 3 bases and J by 8 bases, with 10 bases left in between.

The genes are TRBV5-4 and TRBJ2-3; 9 bases are a match to TRBD2. The germline CDR1 and CDR2 sequences are SGHNT and YYREEE (reference sequence). Germline trimming cut 4 bases from V and 0 bases from J; bases unmatched to any gene: 3. The length of the CDR3 is 15 residues. The CDR3 DNA follows: TGTGCCAGCAGCGCTAGCGGGACTAGCACAGATACGCAGTATTTT. Its protein is CASSASGTSTDTQYF.

J is TRBJ2-5 and V is TRBV29-1; D is possibly TRBD1 or TRBD2 (7 bases each). The ends were cut back, 8 bases at V and 7 bases at J, with 17 bases in the middle. Germline-derived CDR1 and CDR2 are SQVTM and ANQGSEA. The CDR3 is made up of 12 amino acids. The CDR3 spells CSFRGGSGTQYF. The CDR3 bases are TGCAGCTTCAGGGGGGGCTCGGGGACCCAGTACTTC. Full variable domain (remainder filled in from reference TRBV29-1 and TRBJ2-5): SAVISQKPSRDICQRGTSLTIQCQVDSQVTMMFWYRQQPGQSLTLIATANQGSEATYESGFVIDKFPISRPNLTFSTLTVSNMSPEDSSIYLCSFRGGSGTQYFGPGTRLLVL.

The chain combines TRBV7-6 with TRBJ2-1; 9 bases are shared with TRBD2. This CDR3 has 17 amino acids. V trimming: 3 bases; J trimming: 1 base; junction bases outside the gene matches: 7. Germline CDR1 is SGHVS and CDR2 is FNYEAQ. This CDR3 reads CASSFGLAGESYNEQFF. The CDR3 nucleotides read TGTGCCAGCAGCTTTGGATTAGCGGGAGAGTCCTACAATGAGCAGTTCTTC. Full variable domain (remainder filled in from reference TRBV7-6 and TRBJ2-1): GAGVSQSPRYKVTKRGQDVALRCDPISGHVSLYWYRQALGQGPEFLTYFNYEAQQDKSGLPNDRFSAERPEGSISTLTIQRTEQRDSAMYRCASSFGLAGESYNEQFFGPGTRLTVL.

This chain links TRBV28 with TRBJ1-6; 9 bases agree with TRBD1. The length of the CDR3 is 15 residues. Germline lookup yields CDR1 MDHEN and CDR2 SYDVKM. J was trimmed by 8 bases and V by 6 bases; bases with no gene match: 8. The CDR3 region has the DNA TGTGCCAGCAGGGCTTCGGGACAGGGCTATTCACCCCTCCACTTT. Residues: CASRASGQGYSPLHF.

The chain combines TRBV28 with TRBJ1-2; the D gene is possibly TRBD1 (5 bases). CDR3 size: 14 residues. The germline V gene has CDR1 MDHEN and CDR2 SYDVKM. Trimming took 6 bases from V and 4 from J, leaving 15 bases between them. The CDR3, as DNA: TGTGCCAGCAGCGTAGGGGCCAACCTCTATGGCTACACCTTC. Translation gives CASSVGANLYGYTF.

The J gene is TRBJ2-1, the V gene TRBV9; D may match TRBD1 or TRBD2 (6 bases each). Germline CDR1 is SGDLS and CDR2 is YYNGEE. The CDR3 runs 15 residues. Deletions cut 3 bases from V and 10 bases from J, with 20 bases between. CDR3 loop: CASSESPKEGGEQFF. As DNA, the CDR3 is TGTGCCAGCAGCGAGAGCCCAAAGGAAGGGGGGGAGCAGTTCTTC.

The CDR3, as DNA: TGCGCCAGCAGCTTGGGGGCCCTCGGCGGGATGGTCGATGAGCAGTTCTTC. Amino acid sequence: CASSLGALGGMVDEQFF. The chain recombines TRBV5-1 with TRBJ2-1; maybe TRBD2 (6 bases). Germline CDR1 reads SGHRS; CDR2 reads YFSETQ. The V end lost 0 bases, the J end lost 8 bases, and 21 bases lay between the germline ends. CDR3 length equals 17 residues.

Details on this clone: Other DNA sequences in this sample translate to the same CDR3. This sequence joins TRBV5-1 and TRBJ1-5, with D uncertain. The germline V gene encodes CDR1 SGHRS and CDR2 YFSETQ. Trimming left V 4 bases short and J 1 base short, with 6 bases between. The CDR3 sequence is 13 residues long. CDR3 nucleotides: TGCGCCAGCAGCGCGGACAGCAATCAGCCCCAGCATTTT. Its protein product is CASSADSNQPQHF.

The genes are TRBV6-5 and TRBJ2-5; 7 bases match TRBD1. The J call may be incorrect, as the DNA end agrees better with TRBJ2-7. Germline CDR1 is MNHEY and CDR2 is SVGAGI. CDR3 length: 14 amino acids. As DNA, the CDR3 is TGTGCCAGCAGTTCGTACAGGGGTGGCTACGAGCAGTACTTC. It specifies CASSSYRGGYEQYF.

This clone was seen more than once but under ten times. This chain connects TRBV21-1 to TRBJ1-2. TRBV21-1 is classified as a pseudogene. This CDR3 has 11 amino acids. The CDR3 nucleotides read TGTGCCAGCAGGAATGTGCGAGGCTACACCTTC. This gives the protein CASRNVRGYTF.

This clone showed up just once. Here the CDR3 reads CASSYPRGGTSYEQYF. CDR3 nucleotides: TGTGCCAGCAGCTACCCTCGGGGCGGAACATCCTACGAGCAGTACTTC. The J gene is TRBJ2-7, the V gene TRBV7-9; the D call may be TRBD1 or TRBD2 (5 bases each). V lost 4 bases, J lost 1 base, and 17 bases lay in between. This CDR3 is 16 amino acids long. CDR1 and CDR2 (germline): SEHNR, FQNEAQ (reference sequence).